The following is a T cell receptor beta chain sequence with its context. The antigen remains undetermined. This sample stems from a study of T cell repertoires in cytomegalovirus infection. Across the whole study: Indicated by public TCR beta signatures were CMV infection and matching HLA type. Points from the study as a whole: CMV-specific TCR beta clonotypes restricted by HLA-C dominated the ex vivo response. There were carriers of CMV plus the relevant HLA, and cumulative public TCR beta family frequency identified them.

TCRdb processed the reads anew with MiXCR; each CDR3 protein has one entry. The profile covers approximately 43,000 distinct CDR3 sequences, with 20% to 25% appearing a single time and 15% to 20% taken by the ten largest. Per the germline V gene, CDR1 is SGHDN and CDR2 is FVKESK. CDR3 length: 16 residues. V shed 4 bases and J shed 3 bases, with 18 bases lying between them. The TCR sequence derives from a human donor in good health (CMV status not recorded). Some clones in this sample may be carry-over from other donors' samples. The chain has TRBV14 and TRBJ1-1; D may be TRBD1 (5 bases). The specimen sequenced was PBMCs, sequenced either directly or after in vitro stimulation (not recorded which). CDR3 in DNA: TGTGCCAGCAGCCTTTCCCGATCTTGGGGGTACACTGAAGCTTTCTTT. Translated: CASSLSRSWGYTEAFF.